This T cell receptor beta chain was obtained from a study of blood T cell repertoires in COVID-19. Study as a whole: COVID-19 samples, acute and convalescent, were from the United States, Italy and Spain.

Original processing methods: Counts of nucleated cells, estimated from reference gene primer amplification, were obtained. Sequencing used immunoSEQ multiplex PCR; TCRdb keeps in-frame clones, though not all of them. Clonal size and the V and J genes are those of that table, whereas D and trimming came from the DNA. The sample consists of 250,000 or so clones, 88% of them appearing once. Trimming took 5 bases from V and 3 from J; bases not matched to a gene: 8. The CDR3 covers 17 residues. Germline CDR1 and CDR2: MDHEN and SYDVKM. The chain combines TRBV28 with TRBJ1-3; 12 bases line up with TRBD1. The sequence was obtained from a woman aged 60 to 75 with acute or convalescent COVID-19. Sequencing used peripheral blood. The CDR3 is CASSTPGQGAFGNTIYF. CDR3 sequence (DNA): TGTGCCAGCAGTACCCCGGGACAGGGGGCGTTTGGAAACACCATATATTTT.